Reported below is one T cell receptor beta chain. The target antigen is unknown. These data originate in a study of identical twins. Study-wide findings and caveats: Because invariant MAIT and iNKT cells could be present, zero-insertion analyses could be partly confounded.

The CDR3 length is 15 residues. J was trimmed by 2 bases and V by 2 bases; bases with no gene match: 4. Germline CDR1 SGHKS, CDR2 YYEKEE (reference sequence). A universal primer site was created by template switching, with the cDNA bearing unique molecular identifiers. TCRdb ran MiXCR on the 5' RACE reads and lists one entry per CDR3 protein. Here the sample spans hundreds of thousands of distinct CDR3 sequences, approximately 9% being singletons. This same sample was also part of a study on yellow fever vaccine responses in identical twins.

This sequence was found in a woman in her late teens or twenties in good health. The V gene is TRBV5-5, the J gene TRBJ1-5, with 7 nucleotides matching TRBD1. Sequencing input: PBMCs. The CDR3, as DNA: TGTGCCAGCAGCTTTGACAGGGTAGGCAATCAGCCCCAGCATTTT. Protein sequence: CASSFDRVGNQPQHF.